The source of this TCR beta chain is a study of cytomegalovirus exposure and HLA in healthy donors. The overall study: The Caucasian-associated ancestry cluster held over 65% of over 350 genotyped donors.

The PCR used 60 Vbeta and 13 Jbeta primers. This table comes from immunoSEQ multiplex PCR, and its TCRdb copy is limited to in-frame clones, with some not included. The sample lists about 170,000 clones; 85% were seen once. Germline lookup yields CDR1 LNHDA and CDR2 SQIVND (reference sequence). V gave up 6 bases and J gave up 8 bases; unmatched junction bases: 7. This CDR3 has 13 amino acids. On this clone: Its target is unknown.

General observations from the study: In a later analysis, at a false discovery rate of 0.05, approximately 16,000 TCR beta sequences matched HLA alleles. The authors later found most CMV-associated TCR beta chains appeared HLA-restricted.

This receptor was identified in a boy under 10 years old in good health and CMV-seronegative. The gene calls are TRBV19 and TRBJ1-2; 9 bases line up with TRBD1. The source material was PBMCs. CDR3 DNA: TGTGCCAGTAGCCCGTACAGGGGGCTCGGCTACACCTTC. Its protein is CASSPYRGLGYTF.